This T cell receptor beta chain was retrieved from a study of blood T cell repertoires in COVID-19. Study details: Acute and convalescent COVID-19 samples came from the United States, Italy and Spain.

The CDR3 runs to 16 residues. In germline, CDR1 is SGHTS, CDR2 YDEGEE. The trim removed 0 bases at V and 2 bases at J, leaving 4 bases unmatched. Only in-frame clones appear in the TCRdb table, and some are missing; sequencing was by immunoSEQ multiplex PCR. The sample contains about 93,000 clones, roughly nine tenths of which appear only once. The sequenced sample consisted of peripheral blood. The genes are TRBV5-8 and TRBJ1-1, with 10 bases aligning to TRBD1. The sequence came from a man aged 50-60 years with acute or convalescent COVID-19. In DNA form, the CDR3 reads TGTGCCAGCAGCTTGGCCCGGGACAGGGGAAACACTGAAGCTTTCTTT. As protein: CASSLARDRGNTEAFF.